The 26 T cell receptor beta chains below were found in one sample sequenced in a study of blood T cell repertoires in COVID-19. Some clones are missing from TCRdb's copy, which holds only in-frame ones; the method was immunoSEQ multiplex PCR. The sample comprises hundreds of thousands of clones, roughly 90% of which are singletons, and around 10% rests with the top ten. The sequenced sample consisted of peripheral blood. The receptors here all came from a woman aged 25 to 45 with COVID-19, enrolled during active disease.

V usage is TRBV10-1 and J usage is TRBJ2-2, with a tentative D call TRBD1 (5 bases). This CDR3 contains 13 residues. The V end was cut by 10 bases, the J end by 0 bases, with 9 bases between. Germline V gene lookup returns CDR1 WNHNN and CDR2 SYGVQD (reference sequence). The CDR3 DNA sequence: TGCGCCACCCGACAGCCGAACACCGGGGAGCTGTTTTTT. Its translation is CATRQPNTGELFF.

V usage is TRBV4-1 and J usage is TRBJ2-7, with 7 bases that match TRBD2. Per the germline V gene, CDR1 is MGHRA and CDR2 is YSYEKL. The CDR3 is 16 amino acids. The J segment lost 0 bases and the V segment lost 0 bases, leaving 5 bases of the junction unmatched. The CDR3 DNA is TGCGCCAGCAGCCAAGATGAACCGGGGGGCTCCTACGAGCAGTACTTC. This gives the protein CASSQDEPGGSYEQYF.

CDR3 coding DNA: TGTGCCAGCAGCTCACTTAGACAGGCCTTAAACACTGAAGCTTTCTTT. Its protein is CASSSLRQALNTEAFF. The chain recombines TRBV11-1 with TRBJ1-1; TRBD1 is a possible D gene (6 bases). Trimming took 4 bases from V and 2 from J, leaving 17 bases between them. The CDR3 consists of 16 residues. The germline V gene has CDR1 SGHAT and CDR2 FQDESV (reference sequence). Filled out from reference TRBV11-1 and TRBJ1-1, the complete variable domain reads EAEVAQSPRYKITEKSQAVAFWCDPISGHATLYWYRQILGQGPELLVQFQDESVVDDSQLPKDRFSAERLKGVDSTLKIQPAELGDSAMYLCASSSLRQALNTEAFFGQGTRLTVV.

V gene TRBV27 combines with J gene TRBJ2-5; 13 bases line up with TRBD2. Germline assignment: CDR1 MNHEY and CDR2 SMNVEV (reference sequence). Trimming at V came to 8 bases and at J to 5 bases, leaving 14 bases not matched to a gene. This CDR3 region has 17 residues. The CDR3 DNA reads TGTGCCAGCCGTCGTGACGGACTAGCGGGGGTTTATGAGACCCAGTACTTC. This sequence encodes CASRRDGLAGVYETQYF.

The CDR3 reads CASRLGTATYEQYF. In DNA form, the CDR3 reads TGTGCCAGCAGACTCGGGACAGCCACCTACGAGCAGTACTTC. The chain employs TRBV28 and TRBJ2-7, with 7 bases identical to TRBD1. Germline assignment: CDR1 MDHEN and CDR2 SYDVKM. The CDR3 has 14 amino acids. The J segment lost 2 bases and the V segment lost 6 bases, leaving 7 bases of the junction unmatched. The complete variable domain, with remaining parts taken from reference TRBV28 and TRBJ2-7, reads DVKVTQSSRYLVKRTGEKVFLECVQDMDHENMFWYRQDPGLGLRLIYFSYDVKMKEKGDIPEGYSVSREKKERFSLILESASTNQTSMYLCASRLGTATYEQYFGPGTRLTVT.

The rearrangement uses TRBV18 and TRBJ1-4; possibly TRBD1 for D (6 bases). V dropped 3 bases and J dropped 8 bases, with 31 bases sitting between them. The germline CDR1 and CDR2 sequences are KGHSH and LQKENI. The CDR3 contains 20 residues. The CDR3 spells CASSPSILTGTPEKGEKLFF. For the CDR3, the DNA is TGTGCCAGCTCACCTTCGATTTTGACAGGCACGCCCGAAAAAGGGGAAAAACTGTTTTTT.

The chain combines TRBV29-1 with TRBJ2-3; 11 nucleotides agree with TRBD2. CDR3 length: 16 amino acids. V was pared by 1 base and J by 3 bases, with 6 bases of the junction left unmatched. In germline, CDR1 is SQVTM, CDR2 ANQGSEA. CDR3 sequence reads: CSVEASSGGDTDTQYF. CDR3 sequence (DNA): TGCAGCGTTGAAGCCAGTAGCGGGGGGGATACAGATACGCAGTATTTT.

CDR3 protein: CASRGGVDTQYF. CDR3 bases: TGTGCCAGCAGGGGGGGGGTAGATACGCAGTATTTT. V gene TRBV11-2 combines with J gene TRBJ2-3; 7 bases agree with TRBD2. Trimming at V came to 6 bases and at J to 5 bases, leaving 2 bases not matched to a gene. The CDR3 has 12 residues. Germline V gives CDR1 SGHAT, CDR2 FQNNGV.

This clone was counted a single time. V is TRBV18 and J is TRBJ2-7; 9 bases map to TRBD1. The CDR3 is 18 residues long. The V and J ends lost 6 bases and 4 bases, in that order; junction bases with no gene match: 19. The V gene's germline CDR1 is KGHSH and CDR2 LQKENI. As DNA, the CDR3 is TGTGCCAGCTCCCCTCGGACGGGGTTGGGGACAGGGTTATACGAGCAGTACTTC. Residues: CASSPRTGLGTGLYEQYF.

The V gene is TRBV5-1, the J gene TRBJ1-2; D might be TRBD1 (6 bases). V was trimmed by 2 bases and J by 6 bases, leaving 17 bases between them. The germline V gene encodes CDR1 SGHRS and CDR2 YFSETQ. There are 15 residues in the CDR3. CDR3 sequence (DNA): TGCGCCAGCAGCTTTGGAAGGACAGCCCCGGATGGCTACACCTTC. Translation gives CASSFGRTAPDGYTF.

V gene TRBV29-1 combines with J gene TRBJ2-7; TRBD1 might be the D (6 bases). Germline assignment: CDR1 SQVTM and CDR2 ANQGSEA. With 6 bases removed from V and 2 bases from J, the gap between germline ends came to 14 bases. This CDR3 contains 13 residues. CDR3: CSVGSRGTYEQYF. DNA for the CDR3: TGCAGCGTAGGCTCCAGGGGTACCTACGAGCAGTACTTC.

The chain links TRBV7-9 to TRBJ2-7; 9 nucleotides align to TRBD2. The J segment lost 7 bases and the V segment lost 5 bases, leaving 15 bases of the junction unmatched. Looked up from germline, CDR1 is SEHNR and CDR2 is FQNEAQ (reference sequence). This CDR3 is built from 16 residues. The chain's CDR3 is CASSPPTGTSRDEQYF. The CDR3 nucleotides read TGTGCCAGCAGCCCCCCGACCGGGACTAGCAGGGATGAGCAGTACTTC. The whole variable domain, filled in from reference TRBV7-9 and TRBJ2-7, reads DTGVSQNPRHKITKRGQNVTFRCDPISEHNRLYWYRQTLGQGPEFLTYFQNEAQLEKSRLLSDRFSAERPKGSFSTLEIQRTEQGDSAMYLCASSPPTGTSRDEQYFGPGTRLTVT.

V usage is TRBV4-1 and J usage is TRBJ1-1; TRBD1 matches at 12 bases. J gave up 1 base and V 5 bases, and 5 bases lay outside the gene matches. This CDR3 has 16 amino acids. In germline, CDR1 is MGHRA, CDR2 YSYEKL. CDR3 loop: CASSGPGQGANTEAFF. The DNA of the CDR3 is TGCGCCAGCAGCGGTCCGGGACAGGGGGCGAACACTGAAGCTTTCTTT.

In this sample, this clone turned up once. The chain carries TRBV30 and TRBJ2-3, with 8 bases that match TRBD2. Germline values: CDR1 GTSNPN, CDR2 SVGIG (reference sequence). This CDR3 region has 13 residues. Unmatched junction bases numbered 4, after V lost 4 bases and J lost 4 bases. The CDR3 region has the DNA TGTGCCTGGACTAGCGGGTCCCCAGATACGCAGTATTTT. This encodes CAWTSGSPDTQYF.

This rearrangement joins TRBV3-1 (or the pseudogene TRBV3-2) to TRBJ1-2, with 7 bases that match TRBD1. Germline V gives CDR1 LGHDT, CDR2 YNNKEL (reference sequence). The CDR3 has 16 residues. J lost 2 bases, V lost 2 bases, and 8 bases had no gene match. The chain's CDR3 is CASSQTTGAANYGYTF. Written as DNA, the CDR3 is TGTGCCAGCAGCCAAACTACAGGGGCGGCGAACTATGGCTACACCTTC.

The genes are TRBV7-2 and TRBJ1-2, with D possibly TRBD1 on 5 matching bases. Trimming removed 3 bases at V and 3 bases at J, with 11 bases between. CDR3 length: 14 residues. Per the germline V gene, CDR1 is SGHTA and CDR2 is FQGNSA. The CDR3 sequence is CASSFSGGDYGYTF. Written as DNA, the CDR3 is TGTGCCAGCAGCTTCTCCGGGGGAGACTATGGCTACACCTTC.

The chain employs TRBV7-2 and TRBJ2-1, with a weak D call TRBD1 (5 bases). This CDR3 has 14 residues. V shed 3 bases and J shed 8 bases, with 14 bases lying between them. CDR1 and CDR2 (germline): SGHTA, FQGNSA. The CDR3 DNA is TGTGCCAGCAGCTTCTTGGGATCGACAGATGAGCAGTTCTTC. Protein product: CASSFLGSTDEQFF.

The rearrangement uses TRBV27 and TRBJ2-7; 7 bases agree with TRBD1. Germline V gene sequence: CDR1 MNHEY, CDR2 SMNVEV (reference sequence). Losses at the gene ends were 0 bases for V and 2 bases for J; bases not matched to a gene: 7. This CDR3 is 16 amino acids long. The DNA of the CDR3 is TGTGCCAGCAGTTTATCGCAGGGGGTATTAACCTACGAGCAGTACTTC. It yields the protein CASSLSQGVLTYEQYF.

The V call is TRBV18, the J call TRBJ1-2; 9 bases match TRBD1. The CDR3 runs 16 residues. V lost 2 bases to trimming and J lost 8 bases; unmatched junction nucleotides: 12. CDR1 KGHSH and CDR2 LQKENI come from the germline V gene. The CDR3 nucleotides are TGTGCCAGCTCACCAAGCCCGGACAGGGGTTTTGGAGGCTACACCTTC. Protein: CASSPSPDRGFGGYTF.

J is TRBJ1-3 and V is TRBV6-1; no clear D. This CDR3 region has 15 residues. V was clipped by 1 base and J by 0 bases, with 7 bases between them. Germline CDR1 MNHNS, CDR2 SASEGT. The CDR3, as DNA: TGTGCCAGCAGTGAAGACTTAACCTCTGGAAACACCATATATTTT. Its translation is CASSEDLTSGNTIYF.

This CDR3 reads CASSLMAGGPRDEQFF. In DNA, the CDR3 is TGTGCCAGCAGCTTGATGGCGGGGGGCCCCAGGGATGAGCAGTTCTTC. The rearrangement links TRBV5-5 to TRBJ2-1; TRBD2 matches at 8 bases. The CDR3 length is 16 residues. Trimming cost V 1 base and J 8 bases; bases outside gene matches: 11. Germline-derived CDR1 and CDR2 are SGHKS and YYEKEE (reference sequence).

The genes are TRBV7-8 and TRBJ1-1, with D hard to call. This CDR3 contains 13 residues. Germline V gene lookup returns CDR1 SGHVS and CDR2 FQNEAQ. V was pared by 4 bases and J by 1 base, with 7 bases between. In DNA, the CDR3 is TGTGCCAGCAGCTACTTCACGAACACTGAAGCTTTCTTT. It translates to CASSYFTNTEAFF.

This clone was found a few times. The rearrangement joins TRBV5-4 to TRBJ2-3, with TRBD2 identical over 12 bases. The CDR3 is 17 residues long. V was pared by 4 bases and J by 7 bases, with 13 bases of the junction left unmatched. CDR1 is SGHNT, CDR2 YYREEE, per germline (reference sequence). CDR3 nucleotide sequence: TGTGCCAGCAGCCATACTAGGACTAGCGGGGTCGGAAATACGCAGTATTTT. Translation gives CASSHTRTSGVGNTQYF.

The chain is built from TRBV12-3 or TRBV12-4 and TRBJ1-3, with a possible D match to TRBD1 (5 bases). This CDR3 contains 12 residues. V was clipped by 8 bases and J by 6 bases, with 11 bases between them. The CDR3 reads CASAGGTNTIYF. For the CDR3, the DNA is TGTGCCAGCGCTGGGGGGACAAACACCATATATTTT.

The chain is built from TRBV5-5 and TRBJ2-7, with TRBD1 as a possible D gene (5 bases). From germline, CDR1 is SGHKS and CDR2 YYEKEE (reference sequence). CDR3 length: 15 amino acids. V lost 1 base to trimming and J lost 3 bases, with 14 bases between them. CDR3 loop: CASSLRTGVNYEQYF. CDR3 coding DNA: TGTGCCAGCAGCTTGAGAACAGGCGTAAACTACGAGCAGTACTTC.

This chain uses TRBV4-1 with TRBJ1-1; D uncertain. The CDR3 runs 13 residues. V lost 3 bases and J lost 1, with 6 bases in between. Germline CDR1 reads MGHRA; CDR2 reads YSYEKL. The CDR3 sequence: CASSHPGNTEAFF. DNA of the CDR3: TGCGCCAGCAGCCACCCAGGGAACACTGAAGCTTTCTTT.